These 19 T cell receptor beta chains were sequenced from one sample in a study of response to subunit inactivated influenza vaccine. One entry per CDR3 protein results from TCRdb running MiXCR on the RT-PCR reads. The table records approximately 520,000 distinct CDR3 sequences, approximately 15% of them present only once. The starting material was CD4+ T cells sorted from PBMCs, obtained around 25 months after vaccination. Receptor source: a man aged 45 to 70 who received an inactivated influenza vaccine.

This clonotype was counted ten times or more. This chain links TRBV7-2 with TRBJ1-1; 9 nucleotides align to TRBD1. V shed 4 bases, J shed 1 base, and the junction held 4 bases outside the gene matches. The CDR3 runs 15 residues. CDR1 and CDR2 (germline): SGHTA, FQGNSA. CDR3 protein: CASSSQTGGNTEAFF. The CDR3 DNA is TGTGCCAGCAGCTCCCAGACAGGGGGGAACACTGAAGCTTTCTTT.

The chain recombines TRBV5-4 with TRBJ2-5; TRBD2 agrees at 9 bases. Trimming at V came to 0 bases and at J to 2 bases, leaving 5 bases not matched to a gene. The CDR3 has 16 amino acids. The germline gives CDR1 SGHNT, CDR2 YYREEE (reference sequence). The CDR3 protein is CASSLVGAGGQETQYF. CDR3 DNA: TGTGCCAGCAGCTTGGTAGGGGCGGGGGGGCAAGAGACCCAGTACTTC. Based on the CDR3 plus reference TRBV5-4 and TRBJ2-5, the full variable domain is ETGVTQSPTHLIKTRGQQVTLRCSSQSGHNTVSWYQQALGQGPQFIFQYYREEENGRGNFPPRFSGLQFPNYSSELNVNALELDDSALYLCASSLVGAGGQETQYFGPGTRLLVL.

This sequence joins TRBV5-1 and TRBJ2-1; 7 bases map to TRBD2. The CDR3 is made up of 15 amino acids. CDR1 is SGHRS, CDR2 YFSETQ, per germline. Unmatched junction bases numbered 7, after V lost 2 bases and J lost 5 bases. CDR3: CASSFVGGANNEQFF. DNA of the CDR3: TGCGCCAGCAGCTTTGTGGGAGGGGCCAACAATGAGCAGTTCTTC.

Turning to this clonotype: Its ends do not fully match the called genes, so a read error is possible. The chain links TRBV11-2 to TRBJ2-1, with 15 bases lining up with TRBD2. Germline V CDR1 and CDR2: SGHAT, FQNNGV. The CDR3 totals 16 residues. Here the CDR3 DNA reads TGTGCCAGCAGCTTAGATCTAGGGACTAGCGGGGGGCCCAGGTCCTTC. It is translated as CASSLDLGTSGGPRSF.

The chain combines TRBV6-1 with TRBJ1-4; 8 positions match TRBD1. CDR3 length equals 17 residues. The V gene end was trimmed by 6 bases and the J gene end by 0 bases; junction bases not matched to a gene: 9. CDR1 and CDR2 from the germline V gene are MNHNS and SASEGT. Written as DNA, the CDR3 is TGTGCCAGCAGCCCCGGACAGGGTGGCGCAACTAATGAAAAACTGTTTTTT. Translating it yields CASSPGQGGATNEKLFF.

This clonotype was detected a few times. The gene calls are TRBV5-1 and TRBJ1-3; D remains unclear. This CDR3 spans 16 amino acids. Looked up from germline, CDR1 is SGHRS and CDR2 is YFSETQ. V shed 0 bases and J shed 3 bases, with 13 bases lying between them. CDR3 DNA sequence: TGCGCCAGCAGCTTGGATTCCAGTTTCATTGGAAACACCATATATTTT. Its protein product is CASSLDSSFIGNTIYF.

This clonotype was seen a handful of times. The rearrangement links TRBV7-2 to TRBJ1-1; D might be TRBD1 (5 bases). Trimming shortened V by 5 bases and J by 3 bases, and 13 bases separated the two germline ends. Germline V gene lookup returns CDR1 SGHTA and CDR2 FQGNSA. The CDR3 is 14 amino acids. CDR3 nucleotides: TGTGCCAGCAGCCGCCAGGGCGGGTACACTGAAGCTTTCTTT. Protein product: CASSRQGGYTEAFF. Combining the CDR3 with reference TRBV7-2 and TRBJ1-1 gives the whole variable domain GAGVSQSPSNKVTEKGKDVELRCDPISGHTALYWYRQSLGQGLEFLIYFQGNSAPDKSGLPSDRFSAERTGGSVSTLTIQRTQQEDSAVYLCASSRQGGYTEAFFGQGTRLTVV.

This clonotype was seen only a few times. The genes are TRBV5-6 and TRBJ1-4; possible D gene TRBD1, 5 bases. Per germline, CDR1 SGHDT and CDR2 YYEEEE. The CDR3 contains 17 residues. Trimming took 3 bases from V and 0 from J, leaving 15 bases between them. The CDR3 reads CASSSGAGVATNEKLFF. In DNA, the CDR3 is TGTGCCAGCAGCTCTGGGGCGGGGGTTGCAACTAATGAAAAACTGTTTTTT. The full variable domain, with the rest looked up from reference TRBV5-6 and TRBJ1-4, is DAGVTQSPTHLIKTRGQQVTLRCSPKSGHDTVSWYQQALGQGPQFIFQYYEEEERQRGNFPDRFSGHQFPNYSSELNVNALLLGDSALYLCASSSGAGVATNEKLFFGSGTQLSVL.

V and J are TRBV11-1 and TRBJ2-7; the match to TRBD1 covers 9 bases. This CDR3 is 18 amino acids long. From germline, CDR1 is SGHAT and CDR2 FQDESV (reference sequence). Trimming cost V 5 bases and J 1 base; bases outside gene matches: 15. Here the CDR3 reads CASSPRTGASLNSYEQYF. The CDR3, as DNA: TGTGCCAGCAGCCCCAGGACAGGGGCATCCCTAAATTCCTACGAGCAGTACTTC. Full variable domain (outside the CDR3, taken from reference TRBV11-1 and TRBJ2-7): EAEVAQSPRYKITEKSQAVAFWCDPISGHATLYWYRQILGQGPELLVQFQDESVVDDSQLPKDRFSAERLKGVDSTLKIQPAELGDSAMYLCASSPRTGASLNSYEQYFGPGTRLTVT.

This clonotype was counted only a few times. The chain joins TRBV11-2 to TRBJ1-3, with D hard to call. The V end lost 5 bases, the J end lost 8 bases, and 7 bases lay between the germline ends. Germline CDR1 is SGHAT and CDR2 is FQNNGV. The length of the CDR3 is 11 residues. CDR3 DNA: TGTGCCAGCAGCCCGCGGGACACCATATATTTT. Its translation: CASSPRDTIYF.

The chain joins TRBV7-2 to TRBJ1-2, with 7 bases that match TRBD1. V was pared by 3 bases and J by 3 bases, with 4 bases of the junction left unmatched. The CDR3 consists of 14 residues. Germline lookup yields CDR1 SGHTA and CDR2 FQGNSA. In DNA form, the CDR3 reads TGTGCCAGCAGCTTCAACCAGGGGGACTATGGCTACACCTTC. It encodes CASSFNQGDYGYTF.

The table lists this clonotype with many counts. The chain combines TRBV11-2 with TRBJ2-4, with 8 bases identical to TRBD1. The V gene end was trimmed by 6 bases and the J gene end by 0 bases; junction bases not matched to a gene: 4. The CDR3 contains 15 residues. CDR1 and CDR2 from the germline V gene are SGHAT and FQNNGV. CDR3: CASSRQGLAKNIQYF. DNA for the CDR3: TGTGCCAGCAGTCGACAGGGGCTAGCCAAAAACATTCAGTACTTC.

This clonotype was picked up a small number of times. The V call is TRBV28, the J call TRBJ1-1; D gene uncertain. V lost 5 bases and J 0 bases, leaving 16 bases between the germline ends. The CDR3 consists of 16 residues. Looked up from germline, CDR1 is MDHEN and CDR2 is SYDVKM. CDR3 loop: CASSPIGSFMNTEAFF. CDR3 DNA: TGTGCCAGCAGTCCGATCGGCAGTTTCATGAACACTGAAGCTTTCTTT.

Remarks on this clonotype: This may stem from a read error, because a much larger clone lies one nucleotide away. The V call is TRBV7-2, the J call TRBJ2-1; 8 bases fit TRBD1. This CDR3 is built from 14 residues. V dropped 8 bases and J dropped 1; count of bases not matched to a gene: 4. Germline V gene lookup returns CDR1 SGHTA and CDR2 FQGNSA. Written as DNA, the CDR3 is TGTGCCAGCCGCCGGGACAGGTCCTACAATGAGCAGTTCTTC. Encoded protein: CASRRDRSYNEQFF.

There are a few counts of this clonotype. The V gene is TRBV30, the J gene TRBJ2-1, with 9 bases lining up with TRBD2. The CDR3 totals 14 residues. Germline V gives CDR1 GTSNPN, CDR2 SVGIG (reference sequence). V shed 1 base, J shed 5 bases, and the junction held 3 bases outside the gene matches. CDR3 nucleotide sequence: TGTGCCTGGAGTGGACTAGCGGCGAACAATGAGCAGTTCTTC. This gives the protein CAWSGLAANNEQFF.

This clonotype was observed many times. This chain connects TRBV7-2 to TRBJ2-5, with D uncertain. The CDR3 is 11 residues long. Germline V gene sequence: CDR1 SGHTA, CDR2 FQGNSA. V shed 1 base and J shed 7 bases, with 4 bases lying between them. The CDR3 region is CASSLVGTQYF. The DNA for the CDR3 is TGTGCCAGCAGCTTAGTGGGGACCCAGTACTTC.

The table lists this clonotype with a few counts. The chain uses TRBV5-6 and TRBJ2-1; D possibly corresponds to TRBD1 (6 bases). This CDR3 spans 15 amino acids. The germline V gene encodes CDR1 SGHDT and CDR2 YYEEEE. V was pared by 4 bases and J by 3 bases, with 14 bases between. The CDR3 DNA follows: TGTGCCAGCAGCAAGGAGACAGGCCACTACAATGAGCAGTTCTTC. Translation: CASSKETGHYNEQFF.

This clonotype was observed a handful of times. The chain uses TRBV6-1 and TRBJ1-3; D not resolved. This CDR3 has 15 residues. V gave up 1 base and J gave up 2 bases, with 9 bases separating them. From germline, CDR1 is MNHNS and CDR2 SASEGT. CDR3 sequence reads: CASSEGARAGNTIYF. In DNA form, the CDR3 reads TGTGCCAGCAGTGAAGGGGCTCGCGCTGGAAACACCATATATTTT.

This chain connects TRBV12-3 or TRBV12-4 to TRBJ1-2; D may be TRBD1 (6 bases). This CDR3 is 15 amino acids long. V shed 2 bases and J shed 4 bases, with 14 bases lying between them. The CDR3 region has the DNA TGTGCCAGCAGTTTACCGGACAGCAGCCTCTATGGCTACACCTTC. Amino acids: CASSLPDSSLYGYTF.